This TCR beta chain was documented in a study of spatial heterogeneity in lung cancer. Study overall: Detection consistently yielded more beta chains than alpha chains. Averaged across combinations, each unique TCR and UMI pairing appeared more than ten times in raw reads, which were uncorrected. Study-wide findings and caveats: Ubiquitous, expanded tumor-derived TCRs were more frequently observed in blood at resection than at follow-up.

The table lists this clonotype with many counts. Its target is unknown. Time point: blood at routine non-recurrence follow-up after resection. Unsorted whole RNA from tumor, nontumor lung or frozen PBMC underwent sequencing. TCRdb independently ran MiXCR on the 5' RACE reads; one entry per CDR3 protein. The sample shows about 120,000 distinct CDR3 sequences, 12% of them seen only once. V dropped 5 bases and J dropped 5 bases, with 15 bases sitting between them. In germline, CDR1 is SGHVS, CDR2 FNYEAQ. This CDR3 comprises 14 residues. The specimen was PBMCs, collected at follow-up. The sequence derives from a male donor with early-stage non-small cell lung cancer. V usage is TRBV7-6 and J usage is TRBJ2-5; D tentatively fits TRBD1 or TRBD2 (5 bases each). CDR3 residues: CASSLGPWGETQYF. CDR3 nucleotide sequence: TGTGCCAGCAGCCTCGGACCTTGGGGGGAGACCCAGTACTTC. The full variable domain, its missing parts supplied by reference TRBV7-6 and TRBJ2-5, is GAGVSQSPRYKVTKRGQDVALRCDPISGHVSLYWYRQALGQGPEFLTYFNYEAQQDKSGLPNDRFSAERPEGSISTLTIQRTEQRDSAMYRCASSLGPWGETQYFGPGTRLLVL.